These 18 T cell receptor beta chains were all obtained from the same sample, sequenced in a study of Ad26.COV2.S vaccination and SARS-CoV-2 variants (dated by TCRdb to about 2021). The sample's treatment or condition label, in plain terms: around 19 received Ad26.COV2.S at low or high dose, single or two shots; about five received placebo; per-sample allocation not given. For vaccine and placebo recipients, the sequenced repertoires came from samples collected on day 63 after the first injection. Library construction relied on the immunoSEQ multiplex PCR assay. Drawn from immuneACCESS, this table holds only the in-frame rearrangements with V and J called that TCRdb kept. Clones are partly lost; checked studies trace under half to an unresolved V gene and leave the rest unexplained. The sample table shows about 400,000 clones, and about four fifths are seen once. Clones ranked in the top ten supply about 8% of the sample.

Sequenced here: peripheral blood, sampled in a trial of Ad26.COV2.S vaccine versus placebo. The receptors were gathered from a person between 18 and 65 years old who received the Ad26.COV2.S COVID-19 vaccine or a placebo.

This clone was picked up a small number of times. V is TRBV15 and J is TRBJ2-5; D remains unclear. V was shortened by 0 bases and J by 5 bases, with 7 bases between the two germline ends. Germline CDR1 and CDR2: LNHNV and YYDKDF (reference sequence). This CDR3 has 13 amino acids. The CDR3: CATSREASETQYF. The CDR3 nucleotides read TGTGCCACCAGCAGAGAAGCGTCGGAGACCCAGTACTTC.

The CDR3: CASSLGQGIEKLFF. The CDR3 DNA sequence: TGTGCCAGCAGCCTGGGACAGGGAATTGAAAAACTGTTTTTT. V gene TRBV5-6 combines with J gene TRBJ1-4; TRBD1 matches at 9 bases. Trimming took 4 bases from V and 7 from J; bases not matched to a gene: 5. CDR3 length: 14 residues. The V gene's germline CDR1 is SGHDT and CDR2 YYEEEE.

The rearrangement joins TRBV4-2 to TRBJ2-3; D might be TRBD1 (6 bases). The V gene's germline CDR1 is LGHNA and CDR2 YNFKEQ. CDR3 length: 14 amino acids. V was shortened by 1 base and J by 6 bases, with 11 bases between the two germline ends. CDR3 sequence (DNA): TGTGCCAGCAGCCAAGGACAGGCCCCCGATACGCAGTATTTT. Encoded protein: CASSQGQAPDTQYF.

In this sample, this clone turned up a few times. In DNA form, the CDR3 reads TGTGCCAGCAAACGGGTGGATAGCTCCTACAATGAGCAGTTCTTC. Its protein is CASKRVDSSYNEQFF. The chain joins TRBV6-6 to TRBJ2-1; no clear D gene. There are 15 residues in the CDR3. Germline-derived CDR1 and CDR2 are MNHNY and SVGAGI (reference sequence). Trimming pared 7 bases from V and 0 bases from J, leaving 13 bases between.

The V and J genes are TRBV4-1 and TRBJ2-1, with 10 nucleotides matching TRBD2. Per germline, CDR1 MGHRA and CDR2 YSYEKL. CDR3 size: 17 residues. V lost 7 bases to trimming and J lost 6 bases; unmatched junction nucleotides: 15. CDR3 nucleotides: TGCGCCAGCAACTACGGGCTAGCGGGAGTCGAGGGCAATGAGCAGTTCTTC. As protein: CASNYGLAGVEGNEQFF.

As to this clone: A much larger clone lies a single base off, so this may be a read error. The chain recombines TRBV6-6 with TRBJ1-2; TRBD1 matches at 7 bases. From germline, CDR1 is MNHNY and CDR2 SVGAGI (reference sequence). V dropped 0 bases and J dropped 4; count of bases not matched to a gene: 2. The CDR3 has 14 residues. CDR3 residues: CASSYSSGGYGYTF. The CDR3 coding sequence is TGTGCCAGCAGTTACTCGTCAGGGGGCTATGGCTACACCTTC.

The chain is built from TRBV15 and TRBJ1-1; perhaps TRBD1 as D (5 bases). Germline loops: CDR1 LNHNV, CDR2 YYDKDF (reference sequence). This CDR3 spans 14 amino acids. V was trimmed by 0 bases and J by 11 bases, leaving 16 bases between them. CDR3 residues: CATSRDRQRPWAFF. CDR3 DNA: TGTGCCACCAGCAGAGACAGACAGCGACCCTGGGCTTTCTTT.

The J gene is TRBJ2-1, the V gene TRBV7-3; D not resolved. CDR3 size: 14 residues. Germline values: CDR1 SGHTA, CDR2 FQGTGA. Trimming removed 5 bases at V and 4 bases at J, with 12 bases between. The chain's CDR3 is CASSPKGQYNEQFF. CDR3 coding DNA: TGTGCCAGCAGCCCGAAGGGCCAATACAATGAGCAGTTCTTC.

This chain joins TRBV27 and TRBJ1-2, with D possibly matching TRBD1 (6 bases). The CDR3 loop spans 16 amino acids. Trimming pared 5 bases from V and 8 bases from J, leaving 24 bases between. Germline V gene lookup returns CDR1 MNHEY and CDR2 SMNVEV (reference sequence). The CDR3 sequence: CASSLGPNQGPGGYTF. The DNA for the CDR3 is TGTGCCAGCAGTCTGGGACCAAACCAGGGGCCGGGCGGCTACACCTTC.

This clone appeared a single time. V and J are TRBV7-2 and TRBJ2-5; 9 nucleotides align to TRBD1. The V gene end was trimmed by 3 bases and the J gene end by 5 bases; junction bases not matched to a gene: 7. The CDR3 spans 15 residues. In germline, CDR1 is SGHTA, CDR2 FQGNSA. DNA of the CDR3: TGTGCCAGCAGCTTGGACAGGGGAATGTGGGAGACCCAGTACTTC. Protein sequence: CASSLDRGMWETQYF.

This chain uses TRBV27 with TRBJ1-1; maybe TRBD1 (5 bases). V was trimmed by 5 bases and J by 1 base, leaving 14 bases between them. CDR3 size: 15 residues. Germline-derived CDR1 and CDR2 are MNHEY and SMNVEV (reference sequence). The CDR3 loop is CASSPTPRGNTEAFF. The DNA for the CDR3 is TGTGCCAGCAGTCCGACTCCAAGGGGGAACACTGAAGCTTTCTTT.

V and J are TRBV19 and TRBJ2-1, with a possible D match to TRBD1 (5 bases). Germline CDR1 is LNHDA and CDR2 is SQIVND (reference sequence). The CDR3 runs to 13 residues. With 5 bases removed from V and 5 bases from J, the gap between germline ends came to 10 bases. The CDR3 is CASSWLGDNEQFF. DNA for the CDR3: TGTGCCAGTAGTTGGCTAGGGGACAATGAGCAGTTCTTC.

CDR3 DNA sequence: TGTGCCAGTAGTAAGGCTACCGGGACATCCGGAGGCTACACCTTC. Amino acids: CASSKATGTSGGYTF. J is TRBJ1-2 and V is TRBV19, with a weak D call TRBD1 (6 bases). V was shortened by 4 bases and J by 8 bases, with 20 bases between the two germline ends. Germline V gene sequence: CDR1 LNHDA, CDR2 SQIVND (reference sequence). The CDR3 covers 15 residues.

The rearrangement links TRBV5-1 to TRBJ1-3; D might be TRBD1 (6 bases). The CDR3 is 14 residues long. CDR1 SGHRS and CDR2 YFSETQ come from the germline V gene. V lost 3 bases, J lost 2 bases, and 9 bases lay in between. DNA of the CDR3: TGCGCCAGCAGCTCAGGGGAACCTGGAAACACCATATATTTT. Translation gives CASSSGEPGNTIYF.

The V and J genes are TRBV7-8 and TRBJ1-2; D unclear. Germline-derived CDR1 and CDR2 are SGHVS and FQNEAQ. This CDR3 spans 13 amino acids. V shed 0 bases and J shed 8 bases, with 10 bases lying between them. The DNA of the CDR3 is TGTGCCAGCAGCTTAGCGGGCGGCGGCGGCTACACCTTC. Translating it yields CASSLAGGGGYTF.

Regarding this clone: Different DNA sequences within this sample yield the same CDR3. The chain uses TRBV5-1 and TRBJ2-5; D may be TRBD2 (5 bases). CDR1 is SGHRS, CDR2 YFSETQ, per germline. This CDR3 is built from 14 residues. V lost 4 bases to trimming and J lost 1 base, with 11 bases between them. The CDR3 spells CASSSGPAQETQYF. The CDR3 DNA follows: TGCGCCAGCAGCAGCGGACCGGCCCAAGAGACCCAGTACTTC.

The chain carries TRBV11-2 and TRBJ1-3, with no clear D. Germline-derived CDR1 and CDR2 are SGHAT and FQNNGV. The CDR3 has 17 amino acids. V dropped 1 base and J dropped 0 bases, with 13 bases sitting between them. CDR3 sequence reads: CASSLVKQAISGNTIYF. The CDR3 nucleotides are TGTGCCAGCAGCTTAGTGAAGCAGGCGATCTCTGGAAACACCATATATTTT.

The rearrangement uses TRBV6-2 or TRBV6-3 and TRBJ1-2; D is possibly TRBD1 (5 bases). V was clipped by 0 bases and J by 4 bases, with 12 bases between them. In germline, CDR1 is MNHEY, CDR2 SVGEGT. There are 15 residues in the CDR3. The CDR3 nucleotides are TGTGCCAGCAGTTACTCCTCGGGGGTGGCCTATGGCTACACCTTC. It encodes CASSYSSGVAYGYTF.